This T cell receptor (beta chain) stems from a study of T cell responses to AZD1222 COVID-19 vaccine. For the study at large: Timing groups of about 4 and about 12 weeks for second doses were pooled. Study-level points and caveats: Baseline serology detected seropositivity in only five or six AZD1222 recipients. Epitopes outside B.1.351 and B.1.1.7 mutated regions reportedly drew nearly half of spike TCRs. Distributed over spike, vaccine-associated CD4 TCRs predominated at 160-218 and 743-854.

CDR1 is SQVTM, CDR2 ANQGSEA, per germline. V gave up 3 bases and J gave up 4 bases, with 13 bases separating them. CDR3 size: 13 residues. Points on this clone: What it binds is unknown.

Some clones are missing from TCRdb's copy, which holds only in-frame ones; the method was immunoSEQ multiplex PCR. Of about 57,000 clones in the sample, approximately 83% were seen once. This TCR came from an adult in good health. The rearrangement joins TRBV29-1 to TRBJ2-7, with D possibly matching TRBD2 (5 bases). The source was peripheral blood, collected on day 0 of AZD1222 vaccination. Here the CDR3 reads CSVEGSRSYEQYF. The CDR3 nucleotides read TGCAGCGTTGAGGGGAGTAGGAGTTACGAGCAGTACTTC.